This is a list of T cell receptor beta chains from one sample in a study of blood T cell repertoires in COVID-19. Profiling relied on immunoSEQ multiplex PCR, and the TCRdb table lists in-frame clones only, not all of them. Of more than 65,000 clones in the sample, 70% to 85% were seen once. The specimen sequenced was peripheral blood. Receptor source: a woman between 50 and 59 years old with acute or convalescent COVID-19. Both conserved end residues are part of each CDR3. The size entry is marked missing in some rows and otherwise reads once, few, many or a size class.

CDR3aa: CASGAVGVTNEKLFF
j_gene: TRBJ1-4
v_gene: TRBV6-4
abundance: .

CDR3aa: CASSGGGGYTF
j_gene: TRBJ1-2
v_gene: TRBV25-1
abundance: .

CDR3aa: CASSQDSNYGYTF
j_gene: TRBJ1-2
v_gene: TRBV3-1/TRBV3-2
abundance: .

CDR3aa: CASSFYGSNEQYF
j_gene: TRBJ2-7
v_gene: TRBV12-3/TRBV12-4
abundance: .

CDR3aa: CASSLIGVGETQYF
j_gene: TRBJ2-5
v_gene: TRBV7-8
abundance: .

CDR3aa: CASSSFSGGRYGYTF
j_gene: TRBJ1-2
v_gene: TRBV5-6
abundance: few

CDR3aa: CASGTGQSGSYEQYF
j_gene: TRBJ2-7
v_gene: TRBV5-1
abundance: .

CDR3aa: CASRLGTSDTGELFF
j_gene: TRBJ2-2
v_gene: TRBV5-1
abundance: .

CDR3aa: CASSESRKGTGESGNTIYF
j_gene: TRBJ1-3
v_gene: TRBV10-1
abundance: .

CDR3aa: CASSSLPFTGLADPGELFF
j_gene: TRBJ2-2
v_gene: TRBV5-1
abundance: .

CDR3aa: CASRVTSGRAVGKNIQYF
j_gene: TRBJ2-4
v_gene: TRBV27
abundance: .

CDR3aa: CASSLSLPALGTF
j_gene: TRBJ1-2
v_gene: TRBV28
abundance: .

CDR3aa: CASSLAGQNEQYF
j_gene: TRBJ2-7
v_gene: TRBV7-2
abundance: .

CDR3aa: CASSKPQGPQLHEQYF
j_gene: TRBJ2-7
v_gene: TRBV7-9
abundance: .

CDR3aa: CASRRDSGNTIYF
j_gene: TRBJ1-3
v_gene: TRBV7-2
abundance: few

CDR3aa: CASSYGRTLNTEAFF
j_gene: TRBJ1-1
v_gene: TRBV6-5
abundance: .

CDR3aa: CASRERRGRETQYF
j_gene: TRBJ2-5
v_gene: TRBV28
abundance: .

CDR3aa: CASSPEEQPQHF
j_gene: TRBJ1-5
v_gene: TRBV18
abundance: .

CDR3aa: CASSVEEGLAGVYEQFF
j_gene: TRBJ2-1
v_gene: TRBV9
abundance: .

CDR3aa: CASSLWDFKETQYF
j_gene: TRBJ2-5
v_gene: TRBV28
abundance: .

CDR3aa: CASSFGLAGATNTGELFF
j_gene: TRBJ2-2
v_gene: TRBV5-6
abundance: .

CDR3aa: CASSEGTETTGRYEEQYF
j_gene: TRBJ2-7
v_gene: TRBV6-1
abundance: .

CDR3aa: CASSWGGAEAFF
j_gene: TRBJ1-1
v_gene: TRBV28
abundance: .

CDR3aa: CARPGGCGPQHF
j_gene: TRBJ1-5
v_gene: TRBV23-1
abundance: few

CDR3aa: CASSQDSSSAVF
j_gene: TRBJ2-1
v_gene: TRBV4-2
abundance: .

CDR3aa: CASSTKGGANEKLFF
j_gene: TRBJ1-4
v_gene: TRBV18
abundance: .

CDR3aa: CASSPGTPNTGELFF
j_gene: TRBJ2-2
v_gene: TRBV5-4
abundance: .

CDR3aa: CASSRTGTGGPLGSPLHF
j_gene: TRBJ1-6
v_gene: TRBV4-1
abundance: .

CDR3aa: CASSLTGLAGNNEQFF
j_gene: TRBJ2-1
v_gene: TRBV7-9
abundance: .

CDR3aa: CASSVGLAGNNEQFF
j_gene: TRBJ2-1
v_gene: TRBV6-4
abundance: .

CDR3aa: CAISGASGEGVKYF
j_gene: TRBJ2-5
v_gene: TRBV10-3
abundance: .

CDR3aa: CASSSRGTGRPLHF
j_gene: TRBJ1-6
v_gene: TRBV27
abundance: .

CDR3aa: CATSDPGQAGWPNSPLHF
j_gene: TRBJ1-6
v_gene: TRBV24-1
abundance: once

CDR3aa: CASSPPWPVTDTQYF
j_gene: TRBJ2-3
v_gene: TRBV5-8
abundance: .

CDR3aa: CASSLIAEAFF
j_gene: TRBJ1-1
v_gene: TRBV5-5
abundance: once

CDR3aa: CASSPLVGRAQVAQYF
j_gene: TRBJ2-3
v_gene: TRBV7-3
abundance: .

CDR3aa: CASSLGQGLFEAFF
j_gene: TRBJ1-1
v_gene: TRBV5-1
abundance: .

CDR3aa: CASSYSSQDTEAFF
j_gene: TRBJ1-1
v_gene: TRBV6-5
abundance: .

CDR3aa: CASSLRGLTSPSRSYNEQFF
j_gene: TRBJ2-1
v_gene: TRBV7-6
abundance: .

CDR3aa: CASSTRTVVGGYTF
j_gene: TRBJ1-2
v_gene: TRBV19
abundance: .

CDR3aa: CASSLSSGLRSPLHF
j_gene: TRBJ1-6
v_gene: TRBV7-3
abundance: .

CDR3aa: CASSQQTRAEAFF
j_gene: TRBJ1-1
v_gene: TRBV4-2
abundance: .

CDR3aa: CASSNRDRGPSYNEQFF
j_gene: TRBJ2-1
v_gene: TRBV5-1
abundance: .

CDR3aa: CASSAVQTPWDSPLHF
j_gene: TRBJ1-6
v_gene: TRBV9
abundance: .

CDR3aa: CASKPGLAGGAGELFF
j_gene: TRBJ2-2
v_gene: TRBV5-1
abundance: .

CDR3aa: CASSLPRGRGGANVLTF
j_gene: TRBJ2-6
v_gene: TRBV21-1
abundance: .

CDR3aa: CATKTSLNTGELFF
j_gene: TRBJ2-2
v_gene: TRBV10-3
abundance: .

CDR3aa: CASGLAQSLPGLADTYEQYF
j_gene: TRBJ2-7
v_gene: TRBV12-5
abundance: .

CDR3aa: CASSVGQTGTEAFF
j_gene: TRBJ1-1
v_gene: TRBV9
abundance: .

CDR3aa: CASSPLAGEGTEAFF
j_gene: TRBJ1-1
v_gene: TRBV18
abundance: .

CDR3aa: CASSYSPGTGTGKLFF
j_gene: TRBJ1-4
v_gene: TRBV6-5
abundance: .

CDR3aa: CASSVGPLSNQPQHF
j_gene: TRBJ1-5
v_gene: TRBV9
abundance: few

CDR3aa: CASSLTGGFTGELFF
j_gene: TRBJ2-2
v_gene: TRBV7-9
abundance: .

CDR3aa: CASSIVSHSNQPQHF
j_gene: TRBJ1-5
v_gene: TRBV19
abundance: .

CDR3aa: CASSFRGTSLDTQYF
j_gene: TRBJ2-3
v_gene: TRBV5-1
abundance: .

CDR3aa: CASSLGGHPQETQYF
j_gene: TRBJ2-5
v_gene: TRBV7-2
abundance: .

CDR3aa: CASVPGQVNQETQYF
j_gene: TRBJ2-5
v_gene: TRBV6-5
abundance: once

CDR3aa: CASTADRGYNSPLHF
j_gene: TRBJ1-6
v_gene: TRBV2
abundance: few

CDR3aa: CASSTTKGPDTQYF
j_gene: TRBJ2-3
v_gene: TRBV28
abundance: .